Given below is one T cell receptor (beta chain) in context. Clones were sequenced by immunoSEQ multiplex PCR, and TCRdb holds only the in-frame ones, with some missing. This sample carries about 360,000 clones, around nine tenths of them seen once, and the ten largest clones take about 7%. This entry is derived from a study of blood T cell repertoires in COVID-19. Study information: COVID-19 samples, acute and convalescent, were from the United States, Italy and Spain.

Sequenced input: peripheral blood. The origin of this receptor is a woman aged 60 to 75 with COVID-19, enrolled during active disease.

The CDR3 here is CASSQGYRDDTEAFF. The DNA of the CDR3 is TGTGCCAGCAGCCAAGGATACAGGGACGACACTGAAGCTTTCTTT. This chain joins TRBV4-2 and TRBJ1-1, with a possible D match to TRBD1 (6 bases). There are 15 residues in the CDR3. Deletions cut 1 base from V and 3 bases from J, with 12 bases between. Germline V gene data show CDR1 as LGHNA and CDR2 as YNFKEQ.